The clone carrying this T cell receptor beta chain was seen at least ten times. A second 7 to 11 cycle PCR used barcoded and J-beta primers. TCRdb re-derived calls from the 5' RACE reads in MiXCR, one entry per CDR3 protein. Here the sample spans around 780,000 distinct CDR3 sequences, about 56% being singletons. This record belongs to a study of blood T cells in healthy people across ages. Every donor provided around 9.3 milliliters of peripheral blood. The V end lost 4 bases, the J end lost 6 bases, and 12 bases lay between the germline ends. CDR1 is SGDLS, CDR2 YYNGEE, per germline. CDR3 length: 13 amino acids.

The J gene is TRBJ2-3, the V gene TRBV9, with D possibly being TRBD1 or TRBD2 (5 bases each). The sequenced sample was blood. The receptor comes from a man aged 35 to 55 in good health. CDR3 bases: TGTGCCAGCAGCCCACGGGGCCGGGATACGCAGTATTTT. Translating it yields CASSPRGRDTQYF.